These 14 T cell receptor beta chains came from one sample sequenced in a study of control samples from healthy donors and cancer patients. The table came from immunoSEQ multiplex PCR; TCRdb's copy has only in-frame clones and leaves some out. The sample shows hundreds of thousands of clones, roughly 87% of them seen only once. Sample: PBMCs. The origin of the receptors is an older woman with lung cancer.

This chain connects TRBV5-5 to TRBJ2-7; the match to TRBD2 covers 10 bases. This CDR3 is 16 amino acids long. CDR1 and CDR2 (germline): SGHKS, YYEKEE (reference sequence). Trimming at V came to 4 bases and at J to 4 bases, leaving 11 bases not matched to a gene. CDR3 in amino acids: CASSPTWTSGEYEQYF. In DNA, the CDR3 is TGTGCCAGCAGCCCGACCTGGACTAGCGGAGAATACGAGCAGTACTTC.

The DNA for the CDR3 is TGTGCCTGGAGGTTTCTCGGGACTTCCACAGATACGCAGTATTTT. Its translation: CAWRFLGTSTDTQYF. This chain connects TRBV30 to TRBJ2-3; D perhaps matches TRBD2 (6 bases). The V gene lost 3 bases and the J gene lost 2 bases, with 15 bases spanning the gap. The CDR3 runs 15 residues. Germline CDR1 GTSNPN, CDR2 SVGIG (reference sequence).

The chain links TRBV7-9 to TRBJ1-1, with unresolved D. The CDR3 extends over 14 amino acids. V lost 4 bases to trimming and J lost 6 bases, with 15 bases between them. Germline CDR1 is SEHNR and CDR2 is FQNEAQ (reference sequence). The DNA for the CDR3 is TGTGCCAGCAGCTCTCAGGTAATTGGGTCTGAAGCTTTCTTT. It yields the protein CASSSQVIGSEAFF.

This sequence joins TRBV3-1 (or the pseudogene TRBV3-2) and TRBJ1-1, with 8 bases fitting TRBD1. V dropped 8 bases and J dropped 5; count of bases not matched to a gene: 7. This CDR3 has 13 amino acids. The germline gives CDR1 LGHDT, CDR2 YNNKEL (reference sequence). The CDR3 region is CASGGQGGTEAFF. CDR3 nucleotides: TGTGCCAGCGGCGGACAGGGCGGGACTGAAGCTTTCTTT.

CDR3 amino acids: CATSRGGGGGETQYF. The DNA for the CDR3 is TGTGCCACCAGCAGAGGCGGGGGGGGCGGAGAGACCCAGTACTTC. The chain couples TRBV15 to TRBJ2-5, with 9 bases fitting TRBD2. CDR1 is LNHNV, CDR2 YYDKDF, per germline (reference sequence). The CDR3 totals 15 residues. V shed 1 base, J shed 4 bases, and the junction held 4 bases outside the gene matches.

The rearrangement links TRBV27 to TRBJ2-7; 9 bases line up with TRBD1. V trimming: 5 bases; J trimming: 6 bases; junction bases outside the gene matches: 11. CDR1 MNHEY and CDR2 SMNVEV come from the germline V gene (reference sequence). The CDR3 is made up of 15 amino acids. CDR3 residues: CASSQLGQGLSEQYF. CDR3 nucleotides: TGTGCCAGCAGTCAACTTGGACAGGGGCTTTCCGAGCAGTACTTC.

The rearrangement uses TRBV4-2 and TRBJ2-5; D may be TRBD2 (6 bases). The CDR3 totals 15 residues. Trimming removed 0 bases from V and 3 bases from J, with 11 bases in between. Germline V gene data show CDR1 as LGHNA and CDR2 as YNFKEQ. CDR3 DNA: TGTGCCAGCAGCCAAGATCGAGCTAGCGAAGAGACCCAGTACTTC. Translated, it gives CASSQDRASEETQYF.

The chain links TRBV3-1 (or the pseudogene TRBV3-2) to TRBJ2-1; TRBD2 might be the D (5 bases). This CDR3 contains 15 residues. V gave up 4 bases and J gave up 10 bases, with 20 bases separating them. Germline-derived CDR1 and CDR2 are LGHDT and YNNKEL (reference sequence). The CDR3 loop reads CASSPGWLAELEQFF. The DNA for the CDR3 is TGTGCCAGCAGCCCCGGGTGGCTAGCTGAGCTGGAGCAGTTCTTC.

The rearrangement joins TRBV7-6 to TRBJ2-5; no definite D call. CDR3 size: 14 residues. Trimming pared 3 bases from V and 2 bases from J, leaving 10 bases between. The germline CDR1 and CDR2 sequences are SGHVS and FNYEAQ. CDR3 in DNA: TGTGCCAGCAGCTTCCTCGGGTCGCAAGAGACCCAGTACTTC. Protein: CASSFLGSQETQYF. The full variable domain, rest sourced from reference TRBV7-6 and TRBJ2-5, is GAGVSQSPRYKVTKRGQDVALRCDPISGHVSLYWYRQALGQGPEFLTYFNYEAQQDKSGLPNDRFSAERPEGSISTLTIQRTEQRDSAMYRCASSFLGSQETQYFGPGTRLLVL.

CDR3 sequence reads: CASSWGKDSPLHF. The CDR3 DNA reads as TGTGCCAGTAGTTGGGGGAAGGATTCACCCCTCCACTTT. The chain recombines TRBV19 with TRBJ1-6; D may be TRBD1 (5 bases). The CDR3 length is 13 residues. Germline CDR1 and CDR2: LNHDA and SQIVND (reference sequence). V shed 5 bases and J shed 8 bases, with 10 bases lying between them.

This chain links TRBV18 with TRBJ2-1; D not resolved. Germline-derived CDR1 and CDR2 are KGHSH and LQKENI. Trimming stripped 1 base from V and 8 bases from J, with 9 bases between. This CDR3 comprises 13 residues. DNA for the CDR3: TGTGCCAGCTCACCACGGATTGGGGATGAGCAGTTCTTC. Protein: CASSPRIGDEQFF.

In its sample, this clone was seen a few times. The chain has TRBV5-1 and TRBJ2-2; 7 bases match TRBD2. The CDR3 covers 16 residues. Looked up from germline, CDR1 is SGHRS and CDR2 is YFSETQ. V lost 0 bases to trimming and J lost 1 base; unmatched junction nucleotides: 3. The CDR3 DNA reads TGCGCCAGCAGCTTGGAAAGCGGGAAGAACACCGGGGAGCTGTTTTTT. This translates into CASSLESGKNTGELFF. Full variable domain (remainder filled in from reference TRBV5-1 and TRBJ2-2): KAGVTQTPRYLIKTRGQQVTLSCSPISGHRSVSWYQQTPGQGLQFLFEYFSETQRNKGNFPGRFSGRQFSNSRSEMNVSTLELGDSALYLCASSLESGKNTGELFFGEGSRLTVL.

The chain carries TRBV5-1 and TRBJ1-1; D might be TRBD1 (6 bases). Germline CDR1 reads SGHRS; CDR2 reads YFSETQ. V lost 6 bases to trimming and J lost 1 base, with 16 bases between them. The CDR3 totals 15 residues. The CDR3 DNA is TGCGCCAGCACCTATTACCCGGGACAGAACACTGAAGCTTTCTTT. Translation gives CASTYYPGQNTEAFF.

Turning to this clone: Additional DNA sequences in this sample encode the identical CDR3. The chain has TRBV2 and TRBJ1-4, with no clear D. This CDR3 is 11 amino acids long. The germline V gene encodes CDR1 SNHLY and CDR2 FYNNEI. V was clipped by 3 bases and J by 7 bases, with 3 bases between them. The CDR3 DNA follows: TGTGCCAGCAGTGAGGGTGAAAAACTGTTTTTT. Amino acids: CASSEGEKLFF. The full variable domain, rest sourced from reference TRBV2 and TRBJ1-4, is EPEVTQTPSHQVTQMGQEVILRCVPISNHLYFYWYRQILGQKVEFLVSFYNNEISEKSEIFDDQFSVERPDGSNFTLKIRSTKLEDSAMYFCASSEGEKLFFGSGTQLSVL.